This T cell receptor (beta chain) was obtained from a study of human T cells and chemical hapten exposure. Whole-study findings and limits: Expanded TCRs clustered into significantly more large CDR3 similarity groups than controls, the analysis revealed. The number of TCRs over 1 in 1000 frequency stayed unchanged after DPC.

In this sample, this clonotype turned up a few times. Its target is not known. TCRdb reprocessed the RACE reads via MiXCR and lists one record per CDR3 protein. The sample has about 350,000 distinct CDR3 sequences, roughly 6% seen once. This sample's time point: pre-sensitization, week 0. Treatment: therapeutic diphenylcyclopropenone sensitization with weekly scalp DPC. The CDR3 spans 17 residues. Germline CDR1 is SGHDN and CDR2 is FVKESK. Trimming left V 6 bases short and J 8 bases short, with 25 bases between. This rearrangement joins TRBV14 to TRBJ1-4; D possibly corresponds to TRBD1 (6 bases). Sample: whole blood, taken in connection with sensitization to the hapten diphenylcyclopropenone (DPC). The origin of this receptor is a woman between 18 and 29 years old with alopecia areata. Some clones in this sample may be carry-over from other donors' samples. CDR3 in DNA: TGTGCCAGCAGTTACGGGGGGGGCAGGCGCCTACCCGAAAAACTGTTTTTT. Its protein is CASSYGGGRRLPEKLFF.